Each of the 28 T cell receptor beta chains below was sequenced from the same sample in a study of T cell responses to AZD1222 COVID-19 vaccine. Repertoires were generated with immunoSEQ multiplex PCR, while TCRdb's copy carries only in-frame clones and drops some. The table lists about 79,000 clones, 80% of them singletons. The sample was peripheral blood, taken on day 0 of AZD1222 vaccination. The receptors shown here come from an adult in good health.

The sample holds a few counts of this clone. V usage is TRBV6-5 and J usage is TRBJ1-5; 8 bases line up with TRBD1. The germline CDR1 and CDR2 sequences are MNHEY and SVGAGI. V lost 6 bases and J lost 5; bases outside the gene matches: 6. The CDR3 totals 14 residues. CDR3 sequence: CASRVTGADQPQHF. The CDR3 DNA reads TGTGCCAGCAGGGTGACAGGGGCGGATCAGCCCCAGCATTTT.

This clone was found many times. V gene TRBV14 combines with J gene TRBJ1-2, with no clear D. Trimming took 0 bases from V and 3 from J, leaving 5 bases between them. Germline CDR1 is SGHDN and CDR2 is FVKESK. The CDR3 runs to 13 residues. The CDR3 loop reads CASSQDTYYGYTF. The CDR3 DNA is TGTGCCAGCAGCCAAGACACCTACTATGGCTACACCTTC.

This clone was picked up a small number of times. The CDR3, as DNA: TGTGCCAGCAGCTTGGAGGGGGTAAGGCAGCCCCAGCATTTT. As protein: CASSLEGVRQPQHF. This chain uses TRBV5-6 with TRBJ1-5; D might be TRBD1 (6 bases). The CDR3 is 14 amino acids. In germline, CDR1 is SGHDT, CDR2 YYEEEE. Trimming cost V 0 bases and J 7 bases, with 11 bases left between them.

This chain uses TRBV7-9 with TRBJ2-7; D ambiguous. This CDR3 spans 14 amino acids. V was shortened by 3 bases and J by 1 base, with 10 bases between the two germline ends. Per the germline V gene, CDR1 is SEHNR and CDR2 is FQNEAQ (reference sequence). CDR3 protein: CASSFSPKSYEQYF. DNA of the CDR3: TGTGCCAGCAGCTTTAGTCCGAAATCCTACGAGCAGTACTTC. The variable domain in full, completed from reference TRBV7-9 and TRBJ2-7, reads DTGVSQNPRHKITKRGQNVTFRCDPISEHNRLYWYRQTLGQGPEFLTYFQNEAQLEKSRLLSDRFSAERPKGSFSTLEIQRTEQGDSAMYLCASSFSPKSYEQYFGPGTRLTVT.

The chain links TRBV5-4 to TRBJ1-1; no clear D gene. The CDR3 is made up of 13 amino acids. The V gene's germline CDR1 is SGHNT and CDR2 YYREEE (reference sequence). Trimming pared 0 bases from V and 0 bases from J, leaving 3 bases between. The CDR3 DNA reads TGTGCCAGCAGCTTGGTGGTGAACACTGAAGCTTTCTTT. Amino acids: CASSLVVNTEAFF. Filled out from reference TRBV5-4 and TRBJ1-1, the complete variable domain reads ETGVTQSPTHLIKTRGQQVTLRCSSQSGHNTVSWYQQALGQGPQFIFQYYREEENGRGNFPPRFSGLQFPNYSSELNVNALELDDSALYLCASSLVVNTEAFFGQGTRLTVV.

The sample holds one count of this clone. This chain uses TRBV27 with TRBJ2-7; 10 nucleotides line up with TRBD1. V dropped 3 bases and J dropped 3; count of bases not matched to a gene: 14. Germline V gene sequence: CDR1 MNHEY, CDR2 SMNVEV (reference sequence). There are 18 residues in the CDR3. Written as DNA, the CDR3 is TGTGCCAGCAGTTTCGTCCCGGGACAGGGGCTAAACCTCTACGAGCAGTACTTC. This encodes CASSFVPGQGLNLYEQYF.

This chain uses TRBV3-1 (or the pseudogene TRBV3-2) with TRBJ2-5; 11 bases are a match to TRBD2. V was clipped by 1 base and J by 4 bases; unmatched bases: 5. This CDR3 is built from 16 residues. From germline, CDR1 is LGHDT and CDR2 YNNKEL (reference sequence). The CDR3 reads CASSQGPSGRRETQYF. CDR3 nucleotide sequence: TGTGCCAGCAGCCAAGGTCCTAGCGGGAGGAGAGAGACCCAGTACTTC.

This clone came up a few times. The V gene is TRBV6-4, the J gene TRBJ2-1, with a tentative D call TRBD2 (6 bases). V was cut by 0 bases and J by 10 bases, with 10 bases left in between. Germline CDR1 and CDR2: MRHNA and SNTAGT. The CDR3 runs to 13 residues. The DNA for the CDR3 is TGTGCCAGCAGTGACTCTTCGGCGGGAGAGCAGTTCTTC. Protein: CASSDSSAGEQFF.

The V and J genes are TRBV9 and TRBJ2-2; D gene uncertain. V shed 4 bases and J shed 7 bases, with 11 bases lying between them. The CDR3 has 13 residues. Germline values: CDR1 SGDLS, CDR2 YYNGEE. In nucleotides, the CDR3 is TGTGCCAGCAGCCCCCGATGGGTCGGGGAGCTGTTTTTT. Its protein is CASSPRWVGELFF.

The chain employs TRBV28 and TRBJ2-1, with 9 positions matching TRBD1. This CDR3 is 17 amino acids long. The trim removed 4 bases at V and 7 bases at J, leaving 14 bases unmatched. Germline lookup yields CDR1 MDHEN and CDR2 SYDVKM. The CDR3 DNA follows: TGTGCCAGCAGTTCTCCGCTGTGGACAGGGGTGGGGAATGAGCAGTTCTTC. Translated, it gives CASSSPLWTGVGNEQFF. Drawing the rest from reference TRBV28 and TRBJ2-1, the complete variable domain is DVKVTQSSRYLVKRTGEKVFLECVQDMDHENMFWYRQDPGLGLRLIYFSYDVKMKEKGDIPEGYSVSREKKERFSLILESASTNQTSMYLCASSSPLWTGVGNEQFFGPGTRLTVL.

J is TRBJ1-6 and V is TRBV5-1; D ambiguous. With 0 bases removed from V and 6 bases from J, the gap between germline ends came to 10 bases. This CDR3 contains 15 residues. From germline, CDR1 is SGHRS and CDR2 YFSETQ. The CDR3 nucleotides read TGCGCCAGCAGCTTGGCTGGGAGCCCTAATTCACCCCTCCACTTT. Its translation is CASSLAGSPNSPLHF.

This chain joins TRBV5-5 and TRBJ1-5; maybe TRBD1 (5 bases). Trimming stripped 0 bases from V and 0 bases from J, with 7 bases between. CDR3 length: 15 amino acids. Germline lookup yields CDR1 SGHKS and CDR2 YYEKEE (reference sequence). This chain's CDR3 is CASSLAGYSNQPQHF. CDR3 DNA sequence: TGTGCCAGCAGCTTGGCAGGGTATAGCAATCAGCCCCAGCATTTT.

The genes are TRBV11-2 and TRBJ1-2; D not resolved. Trimming cost V 0 bases and J 3 bases, with 8 bases left between them. Germline V lookup: CDR1 SGHAT, CDR2 FQNNGV. The length of the CDR3 is 14 residues. CDR3 nucleotide sequence: TGTGCCAGCAGCTTAGATGAGACTGACTATGGCTACACCTTC. Translating it yields CASSLDETDYGYTF.

This rearrangement joins TRBV11-2 to TRBJ1-1; D ambiguous. The CDR3 has 15 amino acids. The germline gives CDR1 SGHAT, CDR2 FQNNGV. The V end lost 1 base, the J end lost 3 bases, and 12 bases lay between the germline ends. The CDR3 bases are TGTGCCAGCAGCTTAGCAAGGGCTCGGGACACTGAAGCTTTCTTT. This codes for CASSLARARDTEAFF.

The chain couples TRBV7-9 to TRBJ1-5, with TRBD1 matching over 8 bases. The V segment lost 5 bases and the J segment 2 bases; nucleotides outside the gene matches: 8. The germline gives CDR1 SEHNR, CDR2 FQNEAQ (reference sequence). There are 16 residues in the CDR3. The CDR3 sequence: CASSLDRGQGNQPQHF. The CDR3 nucleotides read TGTGCCAGCAGCCTAGACAGGGGTCAAGGCAATCAGCCCCAGCATTTT. The variable domain in full, completed from reference TRBV7-9 and TRBJ1-5, reads DTGVSQNPRHKITKRGQNVTFRCDPISEHNRLYWYRQTLGQGPEFLTYFQNEAQLEKSRLLSDRFSAERPKGSFSTLEIQRTEQGDSAMYLCASSLDRGQGNQPQHFGDGTRLSIL.

In DNA form, the CDR3 reads TGTGCCAGCACCAGACGGACAGGGGGTTGGTATGGCTACACCTTC. Amino acids: CASTRRTGGWYGYTF. V usage is TRBV6-5 and J usage is TRBJ1-2; 10 positions agree with TRBD1. The CDR3 extends over 15 amino acids. Per germline, CDR1 MNHEY and CDR2 SVGAGI. Trimming took 7 bases from V and 5 from J; bases not matched to a gene: 10.

The genes are TRBV2 and TRBJ1-6; a weak D match, TRBD1 (5 bases). Trimming took 2 bases from V and 0 from J, leaving 11 bases between them. Per germline, CDR1 SNHLY and CDR2 FYNNEI. CDR3 length: 17 residues. The CDR3 reads CASSESQGSSYNSPLHF. In DNA form, the CDR3 reads TGTGCCAGCAGTGAATCCCAGGGCAGCTCCTATAATTCACCCCTCCACTTT.

The CDR3 protein is CASSTGQGKDTQYF. CDR3 coding DNA: TGTGCCAGTAGTACAGGACAGGGAAAGGATACGCAGTATTTT. The rearrangement joins TRBV19 to TRBJ2-3, with TRBD1 identical over 8 bases. Germline V gene data show CDR1 as LNHDA and CDR2 as SQIVND (reference sequence). V dropped 4 bases and J dropped 6; count of bases not matched to a gene: 6. The CDR3 is 14 amino acids.

This chain uses TRBV28 with TRBJ1-1, with D maybe TRBD1 (6 bases). The CDR3 totals 14 residues. The V and J ends lost 6 bases and 0 bases respectively, with 11 bases between them. Germline V gives CDR1 MDHEN, CDR2 SYDVKM. The CDR3 region has the DNA TGTGCCAGCAGACCCGGGACATTGAACACTGAAGCTTTCTTT. This gives the protein CASRPGTLNTEAFF.

The chain is built from TRBV23-1 and TRBJ2-2; either TRBD1 or TRBD2 may supply D (5 bases each). TRBV23-1 is flagged as an ORF with uncertain function. V shed 2 bases and J shed 6 bases, with 10 bases lying between them. This CDR3 region has 14 residues. The CDR3 loop is CASSQPGRPGELFF. For the CDR3, the DNA is TGCGCCAGCAGTCAACCGGGACGGCCCGGGGAGCTGTTTTTT.

This chain joins TRBV6-5 and TRBJ1-1; D is unclear. The CDR3 runs to 15 residues. The germline gives CDR1 MNHEY, CDR2 SVGAGI. Deletions cut 4 bases from V and 4 bases from J, with 16 bases between. CDR3 in amino acids: CASSSPPSARTEAFF. The CDR3 DNA reads as TGTGCCAGCAGTTCCCCCCCCTCAGCGCGCACTGAAGCTTTCTTT.

V usage is TRBV19 and J usage is TRBJ1-1; D gene uncertain. The germline V and J ends were trimmed by 7 bases and 0 bases, with 15 bases remaining between them. The CDR3 spans 15 residues. Germline lookup yields CDR1 LNHDA and CDR2 SQIVND (reference sequence). CDR3 loop: CASTESMTVNTEAFF. CDR3 DNA sequence: TGTGCCAGTACCGAGTCAATGACCGTGAACACTGAAGCTTTCTTT.

The rearrangement uses TRBV7-9 and TRBJ2-1; 7 nucleotides line up with TRBD2. Germline-derived CDR1 and CDR2 are SEHNR and FQNEAQ (reference sequence). The CDR3 is 16 amino acids. The ends lost 5 bases at V and 7 bases at J; junction bases unmatched: 14. CDR3 region: CASSLTSALSRNEQFF. As DNA, the CDR3 is TGTGCCAGCAGCCTTACTAGCGCCCTTTCCCGGAATGAGCAGTTCTTC.

The chain joins TRBV6-6 to TRBJ1-5, with D unresolved. This CDR3 spans 14 amino acids. The V and J ends lost 1 base and 0 bases respectively, with 4 bases between them. CDR1 is MNHNY, CDR2 SVGAGI, per germline (reference sequence). The CDR3, as DNA: TGTGCCAGCAGTTACTGGGATAGCAATCAGCCCCAGCATTTT. It codes for CASSYWDSNQPQHF.

The gene calls are TRBV29-1 and TRBJ2-2; D is perhaps TRBD2 (6 bases). Germline values: CDR1 SQVTM, CDR2 ANQGSEA. The CDR3 runs 13 residues. The germline V and J ends were trimmed by 4 bases and 4 bases, with 10 bases remaining between them. The CDR3 sequence: CSVGRGGTGELFF. For the CDR3, the DNA is TGCAGCGTTGGGCGGGGAGGCACCGGGGAGCTGTTTTTT.

The gene calls are TRBV12-5 and TRBJ1-2, with 7 bases fitting TRBD1. J lost 4 bases, V lost 1 base, and 0 bases had no gene match. CDR1 LGHNT and CDR2 FRNRAP come from the germline V gene. The CDR3 totals 13 residues. CDR3 residues: CASGLDRGYGYTF. CDR3 in DNA: TGTGCTAGTGGTTTGGACAGGGGCTATGGCTACACCTTC.

V usage is TRBV28 and J usage is TRBJ2-7, with D hard to call. This CDR3 is built from 14 residues. The V and J ends lost 4 bases and 5 bases respectively, with 15 bases between them. From germline, CDR1 is MDHEN and CDR2 SYDVKM. The CDR3 DNA reads TGTGCCAGCAGTTCCGAATCCCCTAGGGACGAGCAGTACTTC. It is translated as CASSSESPRDEQYF.

The chain couples TRBV6-6 to TRBJ1-1; D gene unclear. Germline V gene data show CDR1 as MNHNY and CDR2 as SVGAGI (reference sequence). With 8 bases removed from V and 5 bases from J, the gap between germline ends came to 18 bases. CDR3 size: 14 residues. Here the CDR3 reads CASRGFGVWTEAFF. The CDR3, as DNA: TGTGCCAGCCGGGGATTCGGGGTTTGGACTGAAGCTTTCTTT.